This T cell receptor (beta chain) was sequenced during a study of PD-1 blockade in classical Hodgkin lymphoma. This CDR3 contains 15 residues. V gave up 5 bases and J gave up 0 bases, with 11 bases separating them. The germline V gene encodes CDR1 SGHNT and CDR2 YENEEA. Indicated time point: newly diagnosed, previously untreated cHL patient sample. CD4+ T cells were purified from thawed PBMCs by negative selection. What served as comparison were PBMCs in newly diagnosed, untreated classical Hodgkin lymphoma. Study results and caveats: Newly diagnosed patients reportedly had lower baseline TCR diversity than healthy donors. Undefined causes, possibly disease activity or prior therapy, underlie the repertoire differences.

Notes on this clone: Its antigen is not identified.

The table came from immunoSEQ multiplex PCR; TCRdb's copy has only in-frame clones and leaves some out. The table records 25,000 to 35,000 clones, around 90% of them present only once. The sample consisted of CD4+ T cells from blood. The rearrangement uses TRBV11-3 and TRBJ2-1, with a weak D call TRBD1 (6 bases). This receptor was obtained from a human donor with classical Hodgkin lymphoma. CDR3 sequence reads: CASSKGGGSYNEQFF. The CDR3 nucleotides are TGTGCCAGCAGCAAAGGGGGTGGCTCCTACAATGAGCAGTTCTTC. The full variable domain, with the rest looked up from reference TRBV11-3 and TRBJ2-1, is EAGVVQSPRYKIIEKKQPVAFWCNPISGHNTLYWYLQNLGQGPELLIRYENEEAVDDSQLPKDRFSAERLKGVDSTLKIQPAELGDSAVYLCASSKGGGSYNEQFFGPGTRLTVL.